This TCR beta chain was profiled in a study of T cell responses to AZD1222 COVID-19 vaccine. This clone was picked up a small number of times. The CDR3 length is 15 residues. Germline V gives CDR1 SEHNR, CDR2 FQNEAQ (reference sequence). V lost 5 bases and J 4 bases, leaving 14 bases between the germline ends. The data were produced by immunoSEQ multiplex PCR, yet TCRdb's version contains in-frame clones alone and is incomplete. The sample holds about 120,000 clones; just over 85% are singletons and the top ten take 20% to 25%. The chain uses TRBV7-9 and TRBJ2-2, with unresolved D. This sample comprised peripheral blood, obtained on day 0 of AZD1222 vaccination. This TCR was recovered from an adult in good health. DNA for the CDR3: TGTGCCAGCAGCCCGGCGAGTCTTTTCACCGGGGAGCTGTTTTTT. It is translated as CASSPASLFTGELFF.